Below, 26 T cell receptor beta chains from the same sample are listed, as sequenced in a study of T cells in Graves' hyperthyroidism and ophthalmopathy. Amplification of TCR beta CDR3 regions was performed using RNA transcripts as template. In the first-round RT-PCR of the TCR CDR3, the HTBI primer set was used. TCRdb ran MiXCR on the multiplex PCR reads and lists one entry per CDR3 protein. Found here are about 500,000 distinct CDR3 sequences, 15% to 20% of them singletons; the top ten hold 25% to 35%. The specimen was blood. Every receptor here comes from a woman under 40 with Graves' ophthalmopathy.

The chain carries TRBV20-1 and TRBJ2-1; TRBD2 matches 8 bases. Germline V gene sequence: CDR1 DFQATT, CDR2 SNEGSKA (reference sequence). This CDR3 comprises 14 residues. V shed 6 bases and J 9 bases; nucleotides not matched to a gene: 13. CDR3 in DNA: TGCAGTGCCGCCGGGAGGGTAGTTATTAGTGAGCAGTTCTTC. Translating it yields CSAAGRVVISEQFF.

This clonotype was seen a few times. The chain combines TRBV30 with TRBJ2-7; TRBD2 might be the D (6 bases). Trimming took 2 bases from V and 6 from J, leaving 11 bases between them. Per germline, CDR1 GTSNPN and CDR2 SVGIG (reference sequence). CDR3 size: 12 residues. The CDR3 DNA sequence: TGTGCCTGGAGTTTGGAGGGTGCCGAGCAGTACTTC. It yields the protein CAWSLEGAEQYF.

CDR3: CASSLGGGGGTGELFF. The CDR3 DNA is TGCGCCAGCAGCTTGGGGGGAGGCGGCGGCACCGGGGAGCTGTTTTTT. The V gene is TRBV5-1, the J gene TRBJ2-2, with a possible D match to TRBD2 (6 bases). CDR1 and CDR2 from the germline V gene are SGHRS and YFSETQ. Trimming pared 0 bases from V and 4 bases from J, leaving 13 bases between. The CDR3 spans 16 residues.

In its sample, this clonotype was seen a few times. CDR3 sequence (DNA): TGCAGTGCTCCGGGGACAGGGGCGAATCAGCCCCAGCATTTT. This gives the protein CSAPGTGANQPQHF. This chain links TRBV20-1 with TRBJ1-5, with TRBD1 matching 10 bases. V dropped 5 bases and J dropped 4; count of bases not matched to a gene: 5. CDR1 DFQATT and CDR2 SNEGSKA come from the germline V gene (reference sequence). This CDR3 comprises 14 residues.

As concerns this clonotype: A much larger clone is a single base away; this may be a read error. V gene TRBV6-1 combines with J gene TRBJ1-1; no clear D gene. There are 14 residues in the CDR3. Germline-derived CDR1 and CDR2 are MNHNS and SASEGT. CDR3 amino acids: CASSPGVLNTGAFF. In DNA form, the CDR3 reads TGTGCCAGCAGTCCAGGAGTCCTGAACACTGGAGCTTTCTTT.

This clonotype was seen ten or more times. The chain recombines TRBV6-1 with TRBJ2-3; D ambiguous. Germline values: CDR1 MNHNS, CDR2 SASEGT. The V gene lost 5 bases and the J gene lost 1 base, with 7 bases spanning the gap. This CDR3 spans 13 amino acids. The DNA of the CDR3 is TGTGCCAGCAGTTATGTTGGCACAGATACGCAGTATTTT. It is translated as CASSYVGTDTQYF.

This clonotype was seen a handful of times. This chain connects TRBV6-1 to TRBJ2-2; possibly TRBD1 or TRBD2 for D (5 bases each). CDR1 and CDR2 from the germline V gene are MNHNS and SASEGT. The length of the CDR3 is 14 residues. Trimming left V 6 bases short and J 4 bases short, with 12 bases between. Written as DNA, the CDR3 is TGTGCCAGCAGGGGGGTTGTTACCACCGGGGAGCTGTTTTTT. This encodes CASRGVVTTGELFF.

CDR3 amino acids: CASSVMGGWTGELFF. Here the CDR3 DNA reads TGTGCCAGCAGCGTGATGGGGGGCTGGACCGGGGAGCTGTTTTTT. V gene TRBV5-5 combines with J gene TRBJ2-2; D possibly uses TRBD1 or TRBD2 (6 bases each). The V and J ends lost 4 bases and 5 bases respectively, with 15 bases between them. This CDR3 comprises 15 residues. The V gene's germline CDR1 is SGHKS and CDR2 YYEKEE (reference sequence).

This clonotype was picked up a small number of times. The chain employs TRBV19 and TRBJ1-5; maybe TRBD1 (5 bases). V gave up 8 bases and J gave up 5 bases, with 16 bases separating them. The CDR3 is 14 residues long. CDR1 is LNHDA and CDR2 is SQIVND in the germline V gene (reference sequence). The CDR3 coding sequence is TGTGCCAGTGGCGAACCCGACAGAGATCAGCCCCAGCATTTT. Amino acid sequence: CASGEPDRDQPQHF.

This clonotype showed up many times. CDR3 region: CSVEAGTGEKWAQYF. CDR3 nucleotides: TGCAGCGTTGAGGCCGGGACAGGTGAAAAGTGGGCCCAGTACTTC. The chain uses TRBV29-1 and TRBJ2-5; 8 bases agree with TRBD1. Per the germline V gene, CDR1 is SQVTM and CDR2 is ANQGSEA. The V segment lost 3 bases and the J segment 9 bases; nucleotides outside the gene matches: 15. CDR3 length: 15 residues.

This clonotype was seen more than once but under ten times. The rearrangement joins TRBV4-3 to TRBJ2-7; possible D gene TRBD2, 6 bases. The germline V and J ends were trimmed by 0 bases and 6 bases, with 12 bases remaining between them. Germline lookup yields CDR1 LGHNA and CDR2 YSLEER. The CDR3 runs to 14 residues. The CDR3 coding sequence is TGCGCCAGCAGCCAAGAACGGGGAGGTGGCGAGCAGTACTTC. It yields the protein CASSQERGGGEQYF.

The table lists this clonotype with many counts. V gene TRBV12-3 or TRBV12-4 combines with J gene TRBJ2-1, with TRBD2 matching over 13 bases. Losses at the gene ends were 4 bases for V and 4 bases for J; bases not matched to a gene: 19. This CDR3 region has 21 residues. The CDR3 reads CASSSPPVGTSGKMGYNEQFF. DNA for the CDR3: TGTGCCAGCAGTTCCCCCCCAGTCGGGACTAGCGGGAAAATGGGGTACAATGAGCAGTTCTTC.

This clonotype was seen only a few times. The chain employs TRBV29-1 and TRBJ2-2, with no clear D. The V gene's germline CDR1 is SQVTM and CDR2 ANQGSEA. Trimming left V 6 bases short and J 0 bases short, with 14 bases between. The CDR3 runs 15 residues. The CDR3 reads CSVLGVRTNTGELFF. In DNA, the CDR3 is TGCAGCGTCCTCGGTGTCCGAACGAACACCGGGGAGCTGTTTTTT.

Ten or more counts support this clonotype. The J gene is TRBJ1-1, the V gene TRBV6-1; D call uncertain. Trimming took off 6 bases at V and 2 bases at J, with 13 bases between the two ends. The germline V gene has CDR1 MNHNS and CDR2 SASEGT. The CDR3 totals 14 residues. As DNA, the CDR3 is TGTGCCAGCAGGGACCGGGCCGTAAACACTGAAGCTTTCTTT. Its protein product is CASRDRAVNTEAFF.

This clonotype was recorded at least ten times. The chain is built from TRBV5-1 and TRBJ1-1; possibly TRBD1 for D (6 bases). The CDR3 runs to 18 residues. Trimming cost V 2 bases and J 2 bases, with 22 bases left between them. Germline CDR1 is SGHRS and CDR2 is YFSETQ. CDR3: CASSLNPTGLRTNTEAFF. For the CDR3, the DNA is TGCGCCAGCAGCTTAAACCCGACAGGCTTGAGGACAAACACTGAAGCTTTCTTT.

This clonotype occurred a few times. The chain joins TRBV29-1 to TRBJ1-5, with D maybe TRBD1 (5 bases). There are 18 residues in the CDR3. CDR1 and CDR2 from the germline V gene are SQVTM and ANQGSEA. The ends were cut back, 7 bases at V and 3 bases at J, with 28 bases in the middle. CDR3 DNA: TGCAGCGCTCGGACGTCGTCTTTCGCGGGGGAACACAATCAGCCCCAGCATTTT. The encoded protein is CSARTSSFAGEHNQPQHF.

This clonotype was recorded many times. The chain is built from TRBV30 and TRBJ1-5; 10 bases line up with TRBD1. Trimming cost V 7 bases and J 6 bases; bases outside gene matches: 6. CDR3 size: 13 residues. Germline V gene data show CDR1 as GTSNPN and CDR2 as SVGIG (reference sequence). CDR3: CAFGQGGTQPQHF. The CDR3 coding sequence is TGTGCCTTCGGACAGGGGGGCACTCAGCCCCAGCATTTT.

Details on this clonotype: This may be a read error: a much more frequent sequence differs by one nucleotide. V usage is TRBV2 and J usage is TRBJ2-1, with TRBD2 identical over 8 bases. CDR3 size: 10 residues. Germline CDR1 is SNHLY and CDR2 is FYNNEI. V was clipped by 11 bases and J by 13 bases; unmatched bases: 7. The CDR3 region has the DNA TGTGCCGGCGGGGGACTAGACCAGTTCTTC. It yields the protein CAGGGLDQFF.

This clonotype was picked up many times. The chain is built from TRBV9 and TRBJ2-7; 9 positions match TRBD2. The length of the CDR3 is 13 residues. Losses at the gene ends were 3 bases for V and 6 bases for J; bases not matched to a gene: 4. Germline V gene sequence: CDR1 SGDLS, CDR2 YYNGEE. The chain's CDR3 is CASSEGLASEQYF. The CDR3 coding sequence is TGTGCCAGCAGCGAGGGACTAGCTAGCGAGCAGTACTTC.

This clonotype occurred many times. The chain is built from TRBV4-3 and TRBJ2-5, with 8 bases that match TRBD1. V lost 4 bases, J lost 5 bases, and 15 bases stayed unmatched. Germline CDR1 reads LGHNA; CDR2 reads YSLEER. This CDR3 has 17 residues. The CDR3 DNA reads TGCGCCAGCAGCCGGGACGCAAGGAGGGGACAGGCGGAGACCCAGTACTTC. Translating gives CASSRDARRGQAETQYF.

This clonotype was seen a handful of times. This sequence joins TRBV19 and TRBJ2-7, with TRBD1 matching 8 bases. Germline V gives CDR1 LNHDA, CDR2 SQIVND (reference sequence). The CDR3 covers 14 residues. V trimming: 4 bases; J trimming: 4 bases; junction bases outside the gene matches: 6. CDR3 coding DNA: TGTGCCAGTAGTACCAGGGGGCGTCTATACGAGCAGTACTTC. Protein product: CASSTRGRLYEQYF.

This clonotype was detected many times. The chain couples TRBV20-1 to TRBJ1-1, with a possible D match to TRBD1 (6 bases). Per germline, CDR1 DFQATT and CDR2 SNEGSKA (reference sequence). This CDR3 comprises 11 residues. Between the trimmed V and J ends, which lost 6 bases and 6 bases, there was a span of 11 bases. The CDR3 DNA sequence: TGCAGTGCCAAAGGACAGCCTGAAGCTTTCTTT. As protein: CSAKGQPEAFF.

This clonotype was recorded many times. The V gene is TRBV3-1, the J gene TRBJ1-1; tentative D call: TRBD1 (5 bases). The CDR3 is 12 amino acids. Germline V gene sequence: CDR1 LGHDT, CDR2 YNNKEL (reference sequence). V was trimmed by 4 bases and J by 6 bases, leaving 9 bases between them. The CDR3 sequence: CASSRWGSEAFF. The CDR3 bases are TGTGCCAGCAGCCGGTGGGGGTCTGAAGCTTTCTTT.

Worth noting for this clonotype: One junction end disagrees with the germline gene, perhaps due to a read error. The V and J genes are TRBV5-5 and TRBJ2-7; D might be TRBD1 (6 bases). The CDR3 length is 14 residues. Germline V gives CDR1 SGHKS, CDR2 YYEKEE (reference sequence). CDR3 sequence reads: CASSFPGANYGQYF. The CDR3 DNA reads TGTGCCAGCAGCTTCCCAGGGGCAAACTACGGGCAGTACTTC. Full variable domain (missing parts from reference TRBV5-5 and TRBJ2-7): DAGVTQSPTHLIKTRGQQVTLRCSPISGHKSVSWYQQVLGQGPQFIFQYYEKEERGRGNFPDRFSARQFPNYSSELNVNALLLGDSALYLCASSFPGANYGQYFGPGTRLTVT.

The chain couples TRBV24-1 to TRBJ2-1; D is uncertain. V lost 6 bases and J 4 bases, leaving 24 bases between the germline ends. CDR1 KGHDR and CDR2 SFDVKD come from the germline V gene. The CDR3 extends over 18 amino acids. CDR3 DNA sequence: TGTGCCACCAGTCCCTCCCGTCAGGTCGCGGAGATTTACAATGAGCAGTTCTTC. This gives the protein CATSPSRQVAEIYNEQFF.

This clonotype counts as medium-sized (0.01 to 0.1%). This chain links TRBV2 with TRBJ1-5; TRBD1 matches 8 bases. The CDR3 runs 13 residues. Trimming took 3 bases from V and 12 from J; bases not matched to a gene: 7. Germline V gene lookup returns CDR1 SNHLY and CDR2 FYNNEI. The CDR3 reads CASSEGQALSQHF. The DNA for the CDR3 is TGTGCCAGCAGTGAGGGACAGGCGCTAAGCCAGCATTTT.